The present TCR beta chain was sequenced within a study of CD8 T cells in ankylosing spondylitis. Findings and caveats of the study: A CD8+ phenotype characterized the disease-linked clones, which were relatively rare in peripheral blood. Certain motif variants had earlier appeared in reactive arthritis synovial fluid and blood. The study identified a TCR beta motif of 7 or 8 highly homologous variants that appeared characteristic of ankylosing spondylitis blood. Significant enrichment of disease-linked clones was reported in matched ankylosing spondylitis synovial fluid.

Comments on this clonotype: Its target is not known.

Deletions cut 5 bases from V and 2 bases from J, with 15 bases between. Germline values: CDR1 SGHTA, CDR2 FQGNSA. The CDR3 length is 16 residues. TCRdb redid the calling of the 5' RACE reads with MiXCR, one entry per CDR3 protein. This table holds 750,000 to 850,000 distinct CDR3 sequences, around 11% found once. This chain uses TRBV7-2 with TRBJ2-2; D is ambiguous. The sample was blood, either unsorted or a sorted T cell fraction (not recorded which). This TCR came from a male donor with ankylosing spondylitis. CDR3 nucleotides: TGTGCCAGCAGCCCGACCTTGATAGTCAACACCGGGGAGCTGTTTTTT. Amino acid sequence: CASSPTLIVNTGELFF.